Included here is one TCR beta chain sequence, with context. This clonotype was seen many times. Its specific antigen is unknown. No per-base quality is available; no much larger clone lies one base away. These data come from a study of T cells in Graves' hyperthyroidism and ophthalmopathy (dated 2019 in TCRdb). Looking at the study overall: Peripheral blood was collected at initial diagnosis, before any treatment. Prospective prediction of ophthalmopathy was tested in an independent validation cohort of 18 to 20 hyperthyroidism patients and 17 patients who later progressed to ophthalmopathy. The paper describes TCR Vbeta CDR3 sequencing of 120 to 150 peripheral blood samples, made up of 43 ophthalmopathy patients, approximately 73 hyperthyroidism patients and around 17 progressor patients. For training and testing, the roughly 100 patients in the discovery cohort were randomly divided in a 7:3 ratio. A discovery cohort of about 100 patients, 43 with Graves' ophthalmopathy and approximately 60 with stable Graves' hyperthyroidism, was used to find distinguishing TCR V-J signatures. After sampling, hyperthyroidism patients received methimazole starting at 30 mg daily, and ophthalmopathy patients received high-dose intravenous methylprednisolone. In addition, the study compared T-cell repertoires in thyroid tissue and in blood from five or six Graves' hyperthyroidism patients. Here is what the overall study found, with its caveats: A model built on a 13 V-J signature distinguished ophthalmopathy from stable hyperthyroidism, reaching roughly 88% sensitivity and 81.08% specificity in cross-validation and 80%/75% in testing. Blood samples also contained most of the expanded thyroid clonotypes (frequency above 0.001), which suggests that blood repertoires may reflect thyroid immune responses. In validation, the model predicted progression to ophthalmopathy with approximately 70% sensitivity and about 72% specificity, a median of 6.5 months before onset. No statistical method was used to fix the sample size in advance, and group allocation was not hidden from the investigators.

TCR beta CDR3 regions were amplified from RNA transcripts. For the first round of RT-PCR on the TCR CDR3, the HTBI primer set was used together with the Qiagen OneStep RT-PCR kit. The libraries were constructed in a second round of multiplex PCR and then size-selected and purified. Libraries were sequenced paired-end with 100 bp reads on an Illumina HiSeq2000. The paper's processing steps were these. SOAPnuke was used to process the raw data, with reads discarded if the reads contained adapters or uncalled bases, had a mean Phred below 15, or lacked an exact constant-primer or identifier match. COPE v1.2.5 was used to merge the high-quality paired reads, and each unique nucleotide sequence was defined as a clonotype. Clonotypes were aligned to IMGT TRBV, TRBD and TRBJ reference segments using MiTCR v1.1. Only V-J combinations with frequency above 0.0001, covering 99% to 99.2% of repertoires, were analysed. The TCS score was defined as the ratio of F50 (clonal expansion) to E x V (chaos), calculated using BLOSUM62-based TCRdist between CDR3 peptides within each V-J. Welch's t-statistics and random forest reduced fewer than 550 V-J features to roughly 13, which were used in a naive Bayes classifier (R e1071). TCRdb reanalyzed the raw reads on its own, using fastp at Q25 for trimming and MiXCR for clone calling, and kept in-frame beta chains. Merged by CDR3 protein, the rows form single entries marked with the most common genes and DNA. The V and J calls and clone size are TCRdb's, not the authors'. The sample yields about 350,000 distinct CDR3 sequences; about 18% were counted once. The ten most abundant clones make up 30% to 35% of the sample.

The CDR3 contains 16 residues, cysteine and phenylalanine counted. Kept here is only the CDR3 DNA, which spans 48 bases and is read in frame from base 1. Looking up the germline V gene yields CDR1 SGHDN and CDR2 FVKESK. For this chain, trimming is 4 bases at the V end and 9 bases at the J end, and the number of junction bases without a gene match is 12. Hyperthyroidism patients were newly diagnosed, with disease duration under 2 months, and aged 18 to 65 years. Patients with uncontrolled infections, other autoimmune diseases, pregnancy or lactation were excluded. Clinical symptoms, serum thyroxine and TRAb, thyroid ultrasound, and orbital computed tomography formed the basis for the diagnoses. Blood from progressor patients was drawn when they were first diagnosed with hyperthyroidism, before any ophthalmopathy symptoms appeared. Ficoll-Paque density gradient centrifugation was used to isolate PBMCs from about 10 ml of fresh peripheral blood. Progressor patients were initially diagnosed with Graves' hyperthyroidism and developed ophthalmopathy during follow-up. Total RNA was extracted using Trizol reagent, and RNA quality was assessed on an Agilent 2100 Bioanalyzer.

The chain links TRBV14 with TRBJ2-1; 10 of the junction bases match TRBD2. This receptor was taken from a woman aged 25 to 39 with Graves' hyperthyroidism that later progressed to Graves' ophthalmopathy. The material sequenced was blood. The sequenced DNA is TGTGCCAGCAGCCTCCGAGCGGGAGGGCCCTCGTCTGAGCAGTTCTTC. Translated, this gives CASSLRAGGPSSEQFF.